The rows below give T cell receptor beta chains drawn from one sample of a study of CD8 T cells in Susac syndrome. TCRdb re-analysed the immunoSEQ multiplex PCR reads in MiXCR, keeping a single row per CDR3 protein. The sample lists about 290,000 distinct CDR3 sequences; about 82% were seen once. Sequences were obtained from CD8+ T cells from PBMCs. Source of these receptors: a human donor with multiple sclerosis. CDR3s include the opening cysteine and the closing phenylalanine or tryptophan. The D gene is left open where the match is weak. Only part of the rows carry a size: once, few, many, or a class if the clone is expanded.

TRBV19	TRBJ2-7	NA	NA	TGTGCCAGTAGTTGGGGTGCTTTGACCTACGAGCAGTACTTC	CASSWGALTYEQYF
TRBV2	TRBJ2-1	NA	TRBD2	TGTGCCAGTTCCACTAGCGGGAGTTTCGACGAGCAGTTCTTC	CASSTSGSFDEQFF
TRBV28	TRBJ2-2	NA	NA	TGTGCCAGCAGTTTATCGCCCAGGGCCGAGCTGTTTTTT	CASSLSPRAELFF
TRBV27	TRBJ2-5	NA	NA	TGTGCCAGCAGTTTCGGGCAGGTCGGGGAGACCCAGTACTTC	CASSFGQVGETQYF
TRBV9	TRBJ1-5	NA	NA	TGTGCCAGCAGCGGGGGGAATGGCAATCAGCCCCAGCATTTT	CASSGGNGNQPQHF
TRBV14	TRBJ2-1	NA	TRBD2	TGTGCCAGCAGCCAAGAAGGGCTAGCGGGAGGAGGTGGTGAGCAGTTCTTC	CASSQEGLAGGGGEQFF
TRBV30	TRBJ2-3	NA	NA	TGTGCCTGGAAGTCCGTGGGAGGCGGCACAGATACGCAGTATTTT	CAWKSVGGGTDTQYF
TRBV28	TRBJ1-1	NA	NA	TGTGCCAGCAGTCTTCCCGCCAACACTGAAGCTTTCTTT	CASSLPANTEAFF
TRBV21-1	TRBJ1-1	NA	NA	TGTGCCAGCAGCGCATTAGGACAGGGTGGGACTGAAGCTTTCTTT	CASSALGQGGTEAFF
TRBV6-2/TRBV6-3	TRBJ2-5	NA	TRBD2	TGTGCCAGCAGGGGACTAGCGGGGCGGACGGAGACCCAGTACTTT	CASRGLAGRTETQYF
TRBV27	TRBJ2-1	NA	NA	TGTGCCAGCACCGAGACAACCCCGGGGTACAATGAGCAGTTCTTC	CASTETTPGYNEQFF
TRBV10-1	TRBJ2-3	NA	TRBD2	TGCGCCAGCAGTGCGGTAGCGGGAGGGCCAGTAGGAGGAGATACGCAGTATTTT	CASSAVAGGPVGGDTQYF
TRBV4-3	TRBJ2-1	once	TRBD1	TGCGCCAGCAGCCCGGGACAGGGGAACTCCAATGAGCAGTTCTTC	CASSPGQGNSNEQFF
TRBV9	TRBJ2-3	NA	NA	TGTGCCAGCAGCCCGGAGGGCTCCACAGATACGCAGTATTTT	CASSPEGSTDTQYF
TRBV7-6	TRBJ2-2	NA	TRBD2	TGTGCCAGCAGCCTTGGGACTAGCGGGGCGTACACCGGGGAGCTGTTTTTT	CASSLGTSGAYTGELFF
TRBV6-2/TRBV6-3	TRBJ2-3	NA	TRBD2	TGTGCCAGCAGTTACTACCGGACTAGCGGGAACCCAGATACGCAGTATTTT	CASSYYRTSGNPDTQYF
TRBV29-1	TRBJ2-1	NA	TRBD2	TGCAGCGTTGAAGGGACTAGCGGGATCTCCTCCTACAATGAGCAGTTCTTC	CSVEGTSGISSYNEQFF
TRBV7-9	TRBJ2-1	NA	NA	TGTGCCAGCAGCTTAGCGGTGGGAGATGGCTACAATGAGCAGTTCTTC	CASSLAVGDGYNEQFF
TRBV7-2	TRBJ2-7	NA	TRBD1	TGTGCCAGCAGCTTAGTTTTCAGTGACAGGGCGTACGAGCAGTACTTC	CASSLVFSDRAYEQYF
TRBV28	TRBJ2-7	NA	NA	TGTGCCAGCAGTTTTCAGGGAGAAACCTACGAGCAGTACTTC	CASSFQGETYEQYF
TRBV7-9	TRBJ2-3	NA	NA	TGTGCCAGCAGCTTAGGTACTAGCCCAGATACGCAGTATTTT	CASSLGTSPDTQYF
TRBV5-4	TRBJ2-7	NA	NA	TGTGCCAGTCTACCTGACCAGACGGCCTCCTACGAGCAGTACTTC	CASLPDQTASYEQYF
TRBV6-2/TRBV6-3	TRBJ2-7	NA	TRBD1	TGTGCCAGCAGTTACGACAGGGGAGTGGAGCAGTACTTC	CASSYDRGVEQYF
TRBV11-2	TRBJ2-7	once	NA	TGTGCCAGCAGCTTAGTTAAAAAGTCCGGGATCTACGAGCAGTACTTC	CASSLVKKSGIYEQYF
TRBV4-1	TRBJ2-2	once	NA	TGCGCCAGCAGCCCGTTGACAGCTACAACCGGGGAGCTGTTTTTT	CASSPLTATTGELFF
TRBV4-1	TRBJ1-5	NA	NA	TGCGCCAGCAGCCGGAGCGTGGACGCAGACAATCAGCCCCAGCATTTT	CASSRSVDADNQPQHF
TRBV5-1	TRBJ1-3	NA	TRBD1	TGCGCCAGCAGCTTGGCAGGGGGCTATGACACCATATATTTT	CASSLAGGYDTIYF
TRBV12-3/TRBV12-4	TRBJ1-5	NA	TRBD1	TGTGCCAGCAGTCCCGGACAGGTTCAAAAAAGCAATCAGCCCCAGCATTTT	CASSPGQVQKSNQPQHF
TRBV19	TRBJ1-2	NA	NA	TGTGCCAGTAGTCCCCATCTTTCCAGGCGGGACGTCTATGGCTACACCTTC	CASSPHLSRRDVYGYTF
TRBV19	TRBJ2-7	few	NA	TGTGCCACCAATGGGGGGACGGACTACGAGCAGTACTTC	CATNGGTDYEQYF
TRBV19	TRBJ2-1	NA	TRBD2	TGTGCCAGTAATCGGGGGGGCTACTCCTACAATGAGCAGTTCTTC	CASNRGGYSYNEQFF
TRBV19	TRBJ1-2	once	NA	TGTGCCAGTAGTATTGACGACGGAGGCCTAGATGGCTACACCTTC	CASSIDDGGLDGYTF
TRBV7-9	TRBJ2-7	NA	NA	TGTGCCAGCAGCTTTCTAGCGTCTCAATACGAGCAGTACTTC	CASSFLASQYEQYF
TRBV29-1	TRBJ1-1	NA	TRBD1	TGCAGCGTGGACCGACAGGGGCACACTGAAGCTTTCTTT	CSVDRQGHTEAFF
TRBV27	TRBJ2-7	NA	NA	TGTGCCAGCAGCCGGGGGACCCACTACGAGCAGTACTTC	CASSRGTHYEQYF
TRBV6-2/TRBV6-3	TRBJ2-7	NA	TRBD1	TGTGCCAGCAGTTACTATCCGGACAGGGCAGACGAGCAGTACTTC	CASSYYPDRADEQYF
TRBV20-1	TRBJ1-1	NA	NA	TGCAGTGCTAGAGAGGAAGTCACCTATGAAGCTTTCTTT	CSAREEVTYEAFF
TRBV2	TRBJ2-1	few	TRBD2	TGTGCCAGCAGTACCTGGACTAGCCAGAGCTCCTACAATGAGCAGTTCTTC	CASSTWTSQSSYNEQFF
TRBV28	TRBJ2-5	NA	TRBD2	TGTGCCAGCAGTTGTGTTTGGCGGGAGGGCCAAGAGACCCAGTACTTC	CASSCVWREGQETQYF
TRBV3-1	TRBJ2-7	NA	NA	TGTGCCAGCAGCCAAGATTTAGGAGGGGGGAGGGAGCAGTACTTC	CASSQDLGGGREQYF
TRBV24-1	TRBJ2-7	NA	NA	TGTGCCACCAGTGACGGGTACGAGCAGTACTTC	CATSDGYEQYF
TRBV14	TRBJ1-1	NA	TRBD1	TGTGCCAGCAGCCAACCTCCCCGGGACAGGGGTCAGAACACTGAAGCTTTCTTT	CASSQPPRDRGQNTEAFF
TRBV21-1	TRBJ2-7	NA	NA	TGTGCCAGCAGCACCAAAACCGGGACAGGGACGAGCTCCTACGAGCAGTACTTC	CASSTKTGTGTSSYEQYF
TRBV7-6	TRBJ2-7	NA	TRBD2	TGTGCCAGCAGCCCGGGGACTAGCGGGCTCTACGAGCAGTACTTC	CASSPGTSGLYEQYF
TRBV13	TRBJ1-1	once	NA	TGTGCCAGCAGTTTCCATGGCACTGAAGCTTTCTTT	CASSFHGTEAFF
TRBV9	TRBJ2-7	NA	TRBD2	TGTGCCAGCAGCATGGGGACTAGCGGGAAGAACGAGCAGTACTTC	CASSMGTSGKNEQYF
TRBV4-3	TRBJ1-2	NA	NA	TGCGCCAGCAGCCCCGAAACCGGGACAATCTCGGTAGTACGCTATGGCTACACCTTC	CASSPETGTISVVRYGYTF
TRBV28	TRBJ1-3	NA	NA	TGTGCCTGTGCGCGCGGGAGGGTCTCTGGAAACACCATATATTTT	CACARGRVSGNTIYF
TRBV30	TRBJ1-2	NA	NA	TGTGCCCTGGGACGGATCCTCACCTCCTATGGCTACACCTTC	CALGRILTSYGYTF
TRBV24-1	TRBJ2-2	NA	TRBD1	TGTGCCACCAGTGACACCACAGGGGTTCCCGGGGAGCTGTTTTTT	CATSDTTGVPGELFF
TRBV28	TRBJ2-3	NA	TRBD2	TGTGCCAGCAGTTTGTATAGCGGGAGCACCACAGATACGCAGTATTTT	CASSLYSGSTTDTQYF
TRBV5-1	TRBJ2-1	NA	TRBD2	TGCGCCAGCAGCCTGACTAGCGGGGCCCCAGGGGAGCAGTTCTTC	CASSLTSGAPGEQFF
TRBV7-9	TRBJ2-7	NA	NA	TGTGCCAGCAGCCCCCGCGGGATTAGCACCTACGAGCAGTACTTC	CASSPRGISTYEQYF
TRBV9	TRBJ1-1	NA	NA	TGTGCCAGCAGCGTAGGGACAGCGACTTTGAACACTGAAGCTTTCTTT	CASSVGTATLNTEAFF
TRBV2	TRBJ2-7	once	NA	TGTGCCAGCAGTGGGCCCGGGCAGTACTTC	CASSGPGQYF
TRBV24-1	TRBJ1-2	NA	NA	TGTGCCACCAGTGATTTCTATGGCTACACCTTC	CATSDFYGYTF
TRBV14	TRBJ1-3	NA	TRBD1	TGTGCCAGCAGCCAAGACCAGAGACAGGGTCCTGGAAACACCATATATTTT	CASSQDQRQGPGNTIYF
TRBV12-3/TRBV12-4	TRBJ1-1	NA	TRBD1	TGTGCCAGCAGTTTGACAGGGGGCGAGACTGAAGCTTTCTTT	CASSLTGGETEAFF
TRBV12-3/TRBV12-4	TRBJ2-1	NA	TRBD2	TGTGCCAGCAGTTTCTGGACTAGCGTCCTTCCCCGCTCCTACAATGAGCAGTTCTTC	CASSFWTSVLPRSYNEQFF